Sequencing of this TCR beta chain was carried out in a study of immune heterogeneity within non-small cell lung tumors (dated by TCRdb to 2016 to 2019). Regarding the research as a whole: By histology, the tumors included roughly nine non-squamous carcinomas, a handful of squamous cell carcinomas and 1 tumor not otherwise specified. The study combined whole-exome sequencing, RNA-seq and TCR beta repertoire sequencing of multiple spatially distinct regions from each NSCLC tumor to examine intratumoral immune heterogeneity. Transcriptome data were available for just approximately 44 loci from about twelve patients, whereas TCR repertoire analysis spanned under 65 tumor loci from 15 patients. For mutant peptides 8 to 11 amino acids long, netMHCpan-3.0 predicted neoantigen binding to the HLA alleles of each patient. The paper as a whole reports these results and caveats: Local T-cell repertoire clonality showed a statistically significant but moderate positive correlation with local tumor mutational burden (R around 0.31). Identical dominant CDR3B clonotypes recurred across loci within a patient, yet different tumor locations also harbored unique high-frequency clones. High-frequency TCR beta clonotypes were largely distinct between individual patients.

Genomic DNA extracted from bulk tumor tissue served as TCR template, with about 600 ng gDNA amplified per sample. During surgery, multiple biopsies were taken from each primary tumor and placed as far apart as possible within the tumor mass. The study cohort was described as untreated, and the patients were newly diagnosed NSCLC cases having curative surgery. The donor group was made up of more than twelve newly diagnosed non-small cell lung cancer patients undergoing surgery with curative intent. Resected tumor masses were reviewed by two independent pathologists. Sequencing was performed only on DNA and RNA samples of high quality. The CDR3 contains 17 residues, cysteine and phenylalanine counted. Just CDR3 DNA is preserved here, 51 bases in frame from base 1. For CDR1 and CDR2, the germline V gene lists MNHNS and SASEGT. Ends trimmed: V by 1 base, J by 5 bases; bases unmatched to a gene: 6. This clonotype is described as medium-sized (0.01 to 0.1%). What antigen it recognizes has not been identified. No much larger clone exists at a distance of one base, and base qualities are not known.

A multiplex PCR system amplified the TCR beta CDR3 region, with a first 10-cycle round using 32 V-gene forward and 13 J-gene reverse primers. First-round PCR used a QIAGEN Multiplex PCR Kit, and primer sequences were filed in Chinese patent CN105087789A. A second PCR round added Illumina universal primers using the Phusion High-Fidelity PCR Kit. The TCR libraries underwent paired-end sequencing with a read length of 151 bp on the Illumina HiSeq X Ten platform. On the authors' methods: Reads without multiplex PCR primers were removed using Cutadapt, read pairs were merged using PEAR, and CDR3 regions were called using MiXCR with default settings. Repertoire diversity was assessed by Shannon entropy, and clonality was calculated as one minus the Shannon entropy divided by the ln of the count of productive unique sequences. Clonotypes at a frequency of at least 0.5% were defined as dominant or high-frequency T-cell clones. TCRdb trimmed the raw reads at Q25, called clones with MiXCR and kept productive beta chains. Rows are unified per CDR3 protein, each entry keeping the most common DNA and genes. TCRdb's processing, not the authors' own work, is the source of the V and J calls. Recorded for this sample are roughly 12,000 distinct CDR3 sequences; 20% to 25% of them occurred a single time. The ten largest clones represent roughly 4.2% of the sample.

The clonotype originates from a man in his sixties with non-small cell lung cancer. The chain joins TRBV6-1 to TRBJ1-3; the junction holds 12 bases that match TRBD1. The sample taken for sequencing was lung tumor tissue. The base sequence is TGTGCCAGCAGTGAAGAGGAAGGGACAGGGGGCAGAAACACCATATATTTT. Translated, this is CASSEEEGTGGRNTIYF.